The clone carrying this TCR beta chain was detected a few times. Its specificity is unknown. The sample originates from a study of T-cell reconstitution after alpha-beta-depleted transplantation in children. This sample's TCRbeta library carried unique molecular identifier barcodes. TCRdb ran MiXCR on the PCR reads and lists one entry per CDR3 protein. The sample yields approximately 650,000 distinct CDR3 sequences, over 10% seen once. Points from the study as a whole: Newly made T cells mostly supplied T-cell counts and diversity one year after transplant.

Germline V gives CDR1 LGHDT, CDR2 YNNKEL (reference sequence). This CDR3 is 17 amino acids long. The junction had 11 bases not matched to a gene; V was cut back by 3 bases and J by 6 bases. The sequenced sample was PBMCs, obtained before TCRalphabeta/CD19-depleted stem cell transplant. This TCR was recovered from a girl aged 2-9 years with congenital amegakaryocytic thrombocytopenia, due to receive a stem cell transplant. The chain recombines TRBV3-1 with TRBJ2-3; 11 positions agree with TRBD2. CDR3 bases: TGTGCCAGCAGCCATACGGGACTAGCGGACCTCTGGGATACGCAGTATTTT. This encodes CASSHTGLADLWDTQYF.